What follows is one T cell receptor beta chain and its context. Its antigen remains unidentified. The CDR3 sequence is 12 residues long. Germline CDR1 reads MDHEN; CDR2 reads SYDVKM. V lost 10 bases to trimming and J lost 3 bases, with 13 bases between them. This sample stems from a study of T-cell reconstitution after alpha-beta-depleted transplantation in children. Study results and caveats: Reports say that about two months after transplant, the alpha-beta T cells came out of several hundred graft clones that had expanded. Newly produced T cells mostly accounted for T-cell counts and diversity one year post-transplant. There were some patients whose high TCRbeta diversity at day 60 came from surviving recipient T cells and thymic progenitors.

TCRbeta library construction was performed incorporating unique molecular identifiers. MiXCR, run by TCRdb on the PCR reads, gives a single entry per CDR3 protein. This table holds 440,000 or so distinct CDR3 sequences, approximately 42% found once. Material: PBMCs, obtained before TCRalphabeta/CD19-depleted stem cell transplant. The chain links TRBV28 to TRBJ2-7; no clear D gene. This TCR came from a girl aged 2-10 years with aplastic anemia, due to receive a stem cell transplant. CDR3 bases: TGTGCCACCCAACCCAGGAGCTACGAGCAGTACTTC. It encodes CATQPRSYEQYF. Combining the CDR3 with reference TRBV28 and TRBJ2-7 gives the whole variable domain DVKVTQSSRYLVKRTGEKVFLECVQDMDHENMFWYRQDPGLGLRLIYFSYDVKMKEKGDIPEGYSVSREKKERFSLILESASTNQTSMYLCATQPRSYEQYFGPGTRLTVT.